Presented here are 28 T cell receptor beta chains from one specimen sequenced in a study of T cells in Graves' hyperthyroidism and ophthalmopathy. Amplified TCR beta CDR3 regions came from RNA transcripts. First-round RT-PCR with HTBI primers amplified the TCR CDR3 region. TCRdb analysed the multiplex PCR reads with MiXCR anew, one entry per CDR3 protein. The sample consists of 660,000 or so distinct CDR3 sequences, 40% to 55% of them appearing once. Sequencing input: peripheral blood or thyroid tissue (not recorded which). The receptors come from an adult man with Graves' disease, either hyperthyroidism or ophthalmopathy (not recorded which).

The chain carries TRBV24-1 and TRBJ1-2; 8 bases are shared with TRBD1. CDR3 length equals 15 residues. Germline V gives CDR1 KGHDR, CDR2 SFDVKD. Germline trimming cut 7 bases from V and 6 bases from J; bases unmatched to any gene: 12. DNA of the CDR3: TGTGCCACCAGCGTTGGACGGACAGGGAGAGATGGCTACACCTTC. Protein sequence: CATSVGRTGRDGYTF.

Many counts were recorded for this clonotype. J is TRBJ2-3 and V is TRBV7-9, with TRBD2 identical over 10 bases. The V gene end was trimmed by 6 bases and the J gene end by 4 bases; junction bases not matched to a gene: 7. Germline V gene data show CDR1 as SEHNR and CDR2 as FQNEAQ (reference sequence). The CDR3 covers 15 residues. CDR3 loop: CASSHSTSGADTQYF. CDR3 coding DNA: TGTGCCAGCAGTCACAGTACTAGCGGGGCAGATACGCAGTATTTT.

The sample holds one count of this clonotype. The chain has TRBV2 and TRBJ1-1; weak D call: TRBD1 (5 bases). The V and J ends lost 6 bases and 0 bases respectively, with 14 bases between them. CDR3 length equals 15 residues. Germline V gene sequence: CDR1 SNHLY, CDR2 FYNNEI. The CDR3 coding sequence is TGTGCCAGCAGCGGCCCCGCAGGGTTGAACACTGAAGCTTTCTTT. Protein product: CASSGPAGLNTEAFF.

J is TRBJ2-1 and V is TRBV7-2, with 9 positions matching TRBD1. The CDR3 spans 14 residues. V lost 8 bases to trimming and J lost 5 bases; unmatched junction nucleotides: 7. CDR1 is SGHTA, CDR2 FQGNSA, per germline. The DNA of the CDR3 is TGTGCCAGCGGCCGGGACAGGGCTAACAATGAGCAGTTCTTC. Amino acids: CASGRDRANNEQFF.

In this sample, this clonotype turned up a few times. The CDR3: CASSFNPGMRGYTF. CDR3 coding DNA: TGTGCCAGCAGCTTTAACCCCGGGATGCGGGGCTACACCTTC. The chain has TRBV7-2 and TRBJ1-2; D gene uncertain. The V and J ends lost 3 bases and 8 bases respectively, with 16 bases between them. The CDR3 spans 14 residues. Germline V gene lookup returns CDR1 SGHTA and CDR2 FQGNSA.

This clonotype has at least ten counts. The J gene is TRBJ1-1, the V gene TRBV2, with D unclear. V lost 8 bases and J 2 bases, leaving 12 bases between the germline ends. The CDR3 extends over 13 amino acids. CDR1 is SNHLY and CDR2 is FYNNEI in the germline V gene. Here the CDR3 reads CASGGFRNTEAFF. Written as DNA, the CDR3 is TGTGCCAGCGGAGGGTTCAGAAACACTGAAGCTTTCTTT. Combining the CDR3 with reference TRBV2 and TRBJ1-1 gives the whole variable domain EPEVTQTPSHQVTQMGQEVILRCVPISNHLYFYWYRQILGQKVEFLVSFYNNEISEKSEIFDDQFSVERPDGSNFTLKIRSTKLEDSAMYFCASGGFRNTEAFFGQGTRLTVV.

A few counts support this clonotype. V is TRBV7-2 and J is TRBJ1-6; no definite D call. CDR3 length: 14 amino acids. The germline V gene has CDR1 SGHTA and CDR2 FQGNSA. V dropped 1 base and J dropped 7 bases, with 8 bases sitting between them. CDR3 DNA sequence: TGTGCCAGCAGCTTAGGTATACAGAATTCACCCCTCCACTTT. As protein: CASSLGIQNSPLHF.

The V and J genes are TRBV7-9 and TRBJ1-5, with D possibly being TRBD1 (5 bases). The CDR3 loop spans 17 amino acids. The V end was cut by 5 bases, the J end by 4 bases, with 21 bases between. Germline V gives CDR1 SEHNR, CDR2 FQNEAQ (reference sequence). CDR3 residues: CASSRNGNWKGNQPQHF. The CDR3 DNA reads TGTGCCAGCAGCCGTAACGGGAATTGGAAGGGGAATCAGCCCCAGCATTTT.

This clonotype was found a few times. The rearrangement uses TRBV29-1 and TRBJ1-2; no clear D. Germline V gene sequence: CDR1 SQVTM, CDR2 ANQGSEA. Trimming left V 3 bases short and J 6 bases short, with 11 bases between. This CDR3 has 12 amino acids. In DNA, the CDR3 is TGCAGCGTTGAGAGGCCGGAGAATGGCTACACCTTC. This gives the protein CSVERPENGYTF.

This clonotype was recorded at least ten times. The CDR3, as DNA: TGTGCCATCAGTGAGTCAGGGAGGGGCACTGAAGCTTTCTTT. Its protein is CAISESGRGTEAFF. The chain joins TRBV10-3 to TRBJ1-1, with TRBD1 as a possible D gene (5 bases). V dropped 0 bases and J dropped 4 bases, with 9 bases sitting between them. The CDR3 has 14 residues. CDR1 and CDR2 from the germline V gene are ENHRY and SYGVKD.

This clonotype came up a few times. This chain links TRBV7-9 with TRBJ2-5; TRBD2 matches at 11 bases. This CDR3 region has 16 residues. Per the germline V gene, CDR1 is SEHNR and CDR2 is FQNEAQ (reference sequence). V was pared by 4 bases and J by 1 base, with 5 bases of the junction left unmatched. The CDR3, as DNA: TGTGCCAGCAGCTCCCTAGCGGGGGGCCTCCAAGAGACCCAGTACTTC. Protein sequence: CASSSLAGGLQETQYF.

The chain links TRBV6-4 to TRBJ2-7; no clear D. The germline V and J ends were trimmed by 8 bases and 2 bases, with 19 bases remaining between them. The CDR3 sequence is 15 residues long. The germline V gene encodes CDR1 MRHNA and CDR2 SNTAGT. The CDR3 here is CASSRYVRQAYEQYF. The CDR3 DNA sequence: TGTGCCAGCTCCCGCTATGTGAGGCAGGCCTACGAGCAGTACTTC.

This clonotype was recorded many times. V and J are TRBV7-9 and TRBJ1-6; TRBD1 aligns across 7 bases. From germline, CDR1 is SEHNR and CDR2 FQNEAQ (reference sequence). The V segment lost 5 bases and the J segment 10 bases; nucleotides outside the gene matches: 11. The CDR3 has 15 amino acids. Here the CDR3 DNA reads TGTGCCAGCAGCCTCGGGACAGCTCAAGGGTCACCCCTCCACTTT. Its translation is CASSLGTAQGSPLHF. Full variable domain (outside the CDR3, taken from reference TRBV7-9 and TRBJ1-6): DTGVSQNPRHKITKRGQNVTFRCDPISEHNRLYWYRQTLGQGPEFLTYFQNEAQLEKSRLLSDRFSAERPKGSFSTLEIQRTEQGDSAMYLCASSLGTAQGSPLHFGNGTRLTVT.

CDR3 sequence: CSVARGRGSGNQPQYF. The CDR3, as DNA: TGCAGTGTAGCTAGGGGTCGAGGTTCGGGCAATCAGCCCCAGTACTTC. The chain links TRBV20-1 to TRBJ2-5, with a weak D call TRBD1 (5 bases). CDR3 length: 16 residues. Trimming took off 7 bases at V and 9 bases at J, with 30 bases between the two ends. The germline gives CDR1 DFQATT, CDR2 SNEGSKA (reference sequence).

V gene TRBV5-6 combines with J gene TRBJ1-2; D gene unclear. Deletions cut 1 base from V and 4 bases from J, with 11 bases between. Germline V CDR1 and CDR2: SGHDT, YYEEEE. This CDR3 contains 14 residues. CDR3 amino acids: CASSLFQQGYGYTF. In DNA form, the CDR3 reads TGTGCCAGCAGCTTGTTTCAGCAAGGCTATGGCTACACCTTC.

In its sample, this clonotype was seen a few times. The chain is built from TRBV20-1 and TRBJ2-5; the D gene is possibly TRBD2 (7 bases). The germline V and J ends were trimmed by 5 bases and 4 bases, with 17 bases remaining between them. Germline values: CDR1 DFQATT, CDR2 SNEGSKA (reference sequence). CDR3 size: 14 residues. The CDR3 region is CSALRGGRRETQYF. CDR3 nucleotide sequence: TGCAGTGCTCTGAGGGGGGGTCGTAGAGAGACCCAGTACTTC.

The J gene is TRBJ2-5, the V gene TRBV6-5, with 7 bases that match TRBD2. This CDR3 spans 14 amino acids. Germline CDR1 reads MNHEY; CDR2 reads SVGAGI. V lost 2 bases to trimming and J lost 5 bases; unmatched junction nucleotides: 5. The CDR3 spells CASSYGRVSETQYF. The CDR3 DNA follows: TGTGCCAGCAGTTACGGGAGGGTAAGCGAGACCCAGTACTTC.

The chain combines TRBV12-3 or TRBV12-4 with TRBJ2-5; 11 bases are a match to TRBD2. V lost 3 bases, J lost 3 bases, and 0 bases stayed unmatched. CDR3 size: 14 residues. The CDR3 sequence: CASSLTSGEETQYF. CDR3 in DNA: TGTGCCAGCAGTTTGACTAGCGGGGAAGAGACCCAGTACTTC.

The chain links TRBV20-1 to TRBJ1-3, with TRBD1 as a possible D gene (5 bases). Deletions cut 5 bases from V and 0 bases from J, with 20 bases between. Germline V gene data show CDR1 as DFQATT and CDR2 as SNEGSKA (reference sequence). This CDR3 is 17 amino acids long. The CDR3, as DNA: TGCAGTGCTCCAGCGGGGGGAGCACTGGCCTCTGGAAACACCATATATTTT. It codes for CSAPAGGALASGNTIYF.

This chain links TRBV5-1 with TRBJ1-5; 7 bases are a match to TRBD1. After removal of 0 bases from V and 4 bases from J, the junction contained 4 bases not matched to a gene. The CDR3 sequence is 15 residues long. Per the germline V gene, CDR1 is SGHRS and CDR2 is YFSETQ. The CDR3 loop reads CASSLEGQPNQPQHF. CDR3 coding DNA: TGCGCCAGCAGCTTGGAGGGACAGCCGAATCAGCCCCAGCATTTT.

This clonotype was counted many times. This rearrangement joins TRBV11-2 to TRBJ1-2; D is possibly TRBD1 (5 bases). The germline V and J ends were trimmed by 5 bases and 8 bases, with 15 bases remaining between them. This CDR3 has 13 amino acids. Germline-derived CDR1 and CDR2 are SGHAT and FQNNGV. The CDR3 region is CASSTNQGTGYTF. In DNA form, the CDR3 reads TGTGCCAGCAGCACGAACCAGGGAACAGGCTACACCTTC.

The table lists this clonotype with many counts. The J gene is TRBJ2-2, the V gene TRBV29-1; D is ambiguous. CDR3 length: 14 residues. The germline V gene encodes CDR1 SQVTM and CDR2 ANQGSEA. The V end lost 4 bases, the J end lost 0 bases, and 9 bases lay between the germline ends. The CDR3 loop is CSVASVSNTGELFF. The CDR3 nucleotides read TGCAGCGTTGCGAGCGTATCGAACACCGGGGAGCTGTTTTTT.

In its sample, this clonotype was seen once. This sequence joins TRBV24-1 and TRBJ1-2; 10 bases agree with TRBD1. V gave up 3 bases and J gave up 2 bases; unmatched junction bases: 2. The CDR3 loop spans 15 amino acids. Germline values: CDR1 KGHDR, CDR2 SFDVKD. The CDR3 loop reads CATSDDRGPNYGYTF. CDR3 DNA: TGTGCCACCAGTGATGACAGGGGGCCCAACTATGGCTACACCTTC.

This clonotype was recorded many times. The rearrangement links TRBV15 to TRBJ2-7; D remains ambiguous. The CDR3 loop spans 15 amino acids. Per the germline V gene, CDR1 is LNHNV and CDR2 is YYDKDF (reference sequence). Trimming took 0 bases from V and 6 from J, leaving 15 bases between them. The CDR3 is CATSRDIQRSGEQYF. In nucleotides, the CDR3 is TGTGCCACCAGCAGAGATATACAGAGGTCAGGCGAGCAGTACTTC.

In this sample, this clonotype turned up once. The chain employs TRBV20-1 and TRBJ1-4, with TRBD1 identical over 10 bases. The germline V gene has CDR1 DFQATT and CDR2 SNEGSKA (reference sequence). Unmatched junction bases numbered 8, after V lost 5 bases and J lost 2 bases. The CDR3 is 16 amino acids. CDR3 amino acids: CSARQGQGTTNEKLFF. CDR3 in DNA: TGCAGTGCTCGACAGGGACAGGGGACCACTAATGAAAAACTGTTTTTT.

The chain joins TRBV7-2 to TRBJ1-5; TRBD1 is a possible D gene (6 bases). The CDR3 covers 15 residues. Trimming took off 1 base at V and 5 bases at J, with 12 bases between the two ends. Germline-derived CDR1 and CDR2 are SGHTA and FQGNSA. CDR3 nucleotide sequence: TGTGCCAGCAGCTTAGATTCAGGGGCCCATCAGCCCCAGCATTTT. It specifies CASSLDSGAHQPQHF.

As to this clonotype: The conserved phenylalanine or tryptophan normally closing the CDR3 is absent here, so this likely arose from a read error. The DNA is omitted, as the CDR3 cannot be located on it reliably, and the CDR3 follows TCRdb's listing. The J gene is TRBJ1-4, the V gene TRBV7-9. The CDR3 spans 10 amino acids, including both terminal residues. CDR1 and CDR2 (germline): SEHNR, FQNEAQ (reference sequence). CDR3 protein: CASSTTPGLY.

This clonotype has a count of ten or more. The chain employs TRBV2 and TRBJ1-2; 7 positions agree with TRBD1. CDR1 SNHLY and CDR2 FYNNEI come from the germline V gene. Unmatched junction bases numbered 8, after V lost 6 bases and J lost 4 bases. The CDR3 totals 14 residues. The CDR3 coding sequence is TGTGCCAGCAGCCTGCGCGGGACAGCCTATGGCTACACCTTC. This translates into CASSLRGTAYGYTF.